This T cell receptor (beta chain) was sequenced during a study of T cells in tumors after PD-1 blockade. CDR3 length equals 15 residues. V was clipped by 8 bases and J by 2 bases, with 16 bases between them. The V gene's germline CDR1 is MNHEY and CDR2 SVGAGI. Here immunoSEQ multiplex PCR was the method, and the copy in TCRdb shows in-frame clones only, minus some. The sample yields 32,000 or so clones, around 80% seen once. Sequenced here: PBMCs, sampled before anti-PD-1 treatment. The clonotype was recovered from a human donor with basal cell carcinoma. The chain couples TRBV6-5 to TRBJ2-4, with D hard to call. CDR3 residues: CASRWTRDSKNIQYF. CDR3 nucleotides: TGTGCCAGCCGCTGGACGCGCGACTCCAAAAACATTCAGTACTTC.